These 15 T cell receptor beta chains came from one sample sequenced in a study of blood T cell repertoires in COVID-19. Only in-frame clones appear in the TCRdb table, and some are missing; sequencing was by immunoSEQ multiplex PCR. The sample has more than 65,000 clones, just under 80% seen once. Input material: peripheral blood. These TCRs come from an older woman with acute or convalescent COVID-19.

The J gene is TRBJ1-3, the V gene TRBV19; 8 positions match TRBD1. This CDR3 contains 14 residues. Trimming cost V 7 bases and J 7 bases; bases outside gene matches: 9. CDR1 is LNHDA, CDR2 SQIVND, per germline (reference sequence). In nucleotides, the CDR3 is TGTGCCAGTACCGGAGACAGGGGATATAACACCATATATTTT. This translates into CASTGDRGYNTIYF.

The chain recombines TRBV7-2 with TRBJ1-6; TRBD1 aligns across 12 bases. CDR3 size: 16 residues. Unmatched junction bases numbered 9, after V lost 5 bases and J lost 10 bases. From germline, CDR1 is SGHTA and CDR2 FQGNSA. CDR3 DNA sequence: TGTGCCAGCAGCCCGGCCCGGGACAGGGGGCAATCACCCCTCCACTTT. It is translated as CASSPARDRGQSPLHF.

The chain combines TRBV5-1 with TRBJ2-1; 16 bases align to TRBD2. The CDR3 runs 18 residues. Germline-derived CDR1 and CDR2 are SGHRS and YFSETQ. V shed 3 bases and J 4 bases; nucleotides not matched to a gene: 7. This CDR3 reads CASSSGTSGGAGYNEQFF. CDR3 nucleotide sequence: TGCGCCAGCAGCTCGGGGACTAGCGGGGGGGCCGGGTACAATGAGCAGTTCTTC.

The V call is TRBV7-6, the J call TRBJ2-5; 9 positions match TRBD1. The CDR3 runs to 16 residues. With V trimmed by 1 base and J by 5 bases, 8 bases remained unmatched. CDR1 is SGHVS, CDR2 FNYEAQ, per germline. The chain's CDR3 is CASSLGTGGARETQYF. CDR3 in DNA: TGTGCCAGCAGCTTAGGTACAGGGGGCGCGAGGGAGACCCAGTACTTC. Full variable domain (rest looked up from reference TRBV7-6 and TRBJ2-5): GAGVSQSPRYKVTKRGQDVALRCDPISGHVSLYWYRQALGQGPEFLTYFNYEAQQDKSGLPNDRFSAERPEGSISTLTIQRTEQRDSAMYRCASSLGTGGARETQYFGPGTRLLVL.

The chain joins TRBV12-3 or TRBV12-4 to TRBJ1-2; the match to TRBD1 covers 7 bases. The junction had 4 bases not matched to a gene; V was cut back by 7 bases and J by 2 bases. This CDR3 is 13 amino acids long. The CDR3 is CASILTGNYGYTF. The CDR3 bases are TGTGCCAGCATTTTGACAGGGAACTATGGCTACACCTTC.

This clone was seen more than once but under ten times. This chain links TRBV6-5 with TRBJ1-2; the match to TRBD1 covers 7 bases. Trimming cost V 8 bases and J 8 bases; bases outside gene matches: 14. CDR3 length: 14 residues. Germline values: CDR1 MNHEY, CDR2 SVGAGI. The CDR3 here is CASGRQGLAEGYTF. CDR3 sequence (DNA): TGTGCCAGCGGTAGACAGGGATTAGCTGAAGGCTACACCTTC.

The CDR3 sequence is CASSQDGSTRYTDTQYF. In DNA form, the CDR3 reads TGTGCCAGCAGCCAAGACGGGTCTACACGGTACACAGATACGCAGTATTTT. The chain couples TRBV3-1 (or the pseudogene TRBV3-2) to TRBJ2-3; D is unresolved. Trimming stripped 0 bases from V and 2 bases from J, with 15 bases between. The CDR3 covers 17 residues. Germline CDR1 LGHDT, CDR2 YNNKEL (reference sequence).

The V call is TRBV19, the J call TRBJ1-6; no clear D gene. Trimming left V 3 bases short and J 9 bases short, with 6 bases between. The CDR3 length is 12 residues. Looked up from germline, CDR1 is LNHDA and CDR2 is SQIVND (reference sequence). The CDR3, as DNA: TGTGCCAGTAGTATCGGGTTTTCACCCCTCCACTTT. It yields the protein CASSIGFSPLHF.

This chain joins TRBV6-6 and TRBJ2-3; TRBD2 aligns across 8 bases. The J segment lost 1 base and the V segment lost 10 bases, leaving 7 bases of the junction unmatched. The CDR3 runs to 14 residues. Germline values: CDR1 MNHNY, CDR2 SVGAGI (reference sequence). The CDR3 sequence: CATLRSGGTDTQYF. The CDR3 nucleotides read TGTGCCACCCTCCGTAGCGGGGGCACAGATACGCAGTATTTT.

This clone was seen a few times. The CDR3 DNA is TGTGCCAGCAGCTGGGACAGGGACGAGCAGTACTTC. Protein sequence: CASSWDRDEQYF. The chain has TRBV7-6 and TRBJ2-7; 9 positions match TRBD1. This CDR3 comprises 12 residues. J gave up 5 bases and V 4 bases, and 0 bases lay outside the gene matches. CDR1 and CDR2 from the germline V gene are SGHVS and FNYEAQ.

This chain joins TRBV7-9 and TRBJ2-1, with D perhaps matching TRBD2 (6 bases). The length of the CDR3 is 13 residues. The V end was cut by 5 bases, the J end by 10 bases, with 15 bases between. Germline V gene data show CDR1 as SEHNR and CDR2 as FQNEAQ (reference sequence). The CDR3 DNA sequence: TGTGCCAGCAGCATAGGACTACAGAGCGAGCAGTTCTTC. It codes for CASSIGLQSEQFF.

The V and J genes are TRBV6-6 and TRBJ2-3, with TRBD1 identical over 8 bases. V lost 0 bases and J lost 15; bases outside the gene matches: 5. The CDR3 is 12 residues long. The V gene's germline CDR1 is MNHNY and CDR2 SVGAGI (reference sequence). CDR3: CASSYSQGAGYF. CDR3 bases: TGTGCCAGCAGTTACTCCCAGGGGGCGGGATATTTT.

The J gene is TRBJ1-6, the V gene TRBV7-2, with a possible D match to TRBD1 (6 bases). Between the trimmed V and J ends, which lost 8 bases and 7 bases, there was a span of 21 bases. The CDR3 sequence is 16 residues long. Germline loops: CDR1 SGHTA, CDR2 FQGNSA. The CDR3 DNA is TGTGCCAGCGGGGGCAGGGGAAGGGAGGGGAATTCACCCCTCCACTTT. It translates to CASGGRGREGNSPLHF.

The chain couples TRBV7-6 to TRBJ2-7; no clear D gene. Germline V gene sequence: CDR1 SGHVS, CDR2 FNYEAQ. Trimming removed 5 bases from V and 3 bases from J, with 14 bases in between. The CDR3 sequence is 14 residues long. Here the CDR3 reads CASSAGGAGYEQYF. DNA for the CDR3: TGTGCCAGCAGCGCCGGTGGCGCAGGCTACGAGCAGTACTTC.

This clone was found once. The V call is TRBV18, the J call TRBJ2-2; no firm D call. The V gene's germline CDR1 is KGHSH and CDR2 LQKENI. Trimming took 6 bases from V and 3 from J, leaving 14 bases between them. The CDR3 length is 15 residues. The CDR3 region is CASSQYLADTGELFF. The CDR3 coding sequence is TGTGCCAGCTCCCAATACCTGGCCGACACCGGGGAGCTGTTTTTT.